The 8 T cell receptor beta chains below were found in one sample sequenced in a study of blood T cell repertoires in COVID-19. Clones were sequenced by immunoSEQ multiplex PCR, and TCRdb holds only the in-frame ones, with some missing. The data hold roughly 340,000 clones, with around nine tenths observed a single time. Sequenced: peripheral blood. All receptors derive from a woman between 18 and 29 years old who had recovered from COVID-19.

The rearrangement links TRBV7-9 to TRBJ1-3, with 7 bases lining up with TRBD1. The germline V gene encodes CDR1 SEHNR and CDR2 FQNEAQ (reference sequence). CDR3 size: 15 residues. V lost 1 base and J lost 9; bases outside the gene matches: 9. In DNA, the CDR3 is TGTGCCAGCAGCTTAGTTAGGGGGCGTCTTGGCACCATATATTTT. Its translation is CASSLVRGRLGTIYF.

This chain uses TRBV7-8 with TRBJ1-6, with 8 bases lining up with TRBD1. The CDR3 consists of 14 residues. Germline CDR1 SGHVS, CDR2 FQNEAQ. The V gene end was trimmed by 6 bases and the J gene end by 7 bases; junction bases not matched to a gene: 5. The CDR3 DNA sequence: TGTGCCAGCAGACTTGGACAGGGAAATTCACCCCTCCACTTT. Residues: CASRLGQGNSPLHF.

V and J are TRBV7-9 and TRBJ1-4, with 10 bases aligning to TRBD1. V lost 1 base to trimming and J lost 8 bases; unmatched junction nucleotides: 16. The CDR3 runs 19 residues. Looked up from germline, CDR1 is SEHNR and CDR2 is FQNEAQ (reference sequence). CDR3 nucleotides: TGTGCCAGCAGCTTAGTTCTCGGGGGACAGGGGCGTTTTGGAGAAAAACTGTTTTTT. It codes for CASSLVLGGQGRFGEKLFF.

This chain uses TRBV7-2 with TRBJ2-1, with 8 bases aligning to TRBD2. The CDR3 covers 13 residues. V gave up 5 bases and J gave up 8 bases; unmatched junction bases: 5. Germline V gene data show CDR1 as SGHTA and CDR2 as FQGNSA. CDR3 sequence reads: CASSRTRGDEQFF. For the CDR3, the DNA is TGTGCCAGCAGCAGAACGCGGGGGGATGAGCAGTTCTTC.

The rearrangement joins TRBV18 to TRBJ2-2, with D tentatively TRBD1 (6 bases). Germline loops: CDR1 KGHSH, CDR2 LQKENI. V was clipped by 4 bases and J by 0 bases, with 15 bases between them. The CDR3 runs 17 residues. CDR3 sequence (DNA): TGTGCCAGCTCACAGGAGAGGACAGACGCGAACACCGGGGAGCTGTTTTTT. Amino acid sequence: CASSQERTDANTGELFF.

This sequence joins TRBV4-1 and TRBJ2-2; D gene uncertain. Trimming shortened V by 3 bases and J by 0 bases, and 8 bases separated the two germline ends. The germline CDR1 and CDR2 sequences are MGHRA and YSYEKL. The CDR3 loop spans 15 amino acids. Here the CDR3 reads CASSHVLSNTGELFF. For the CDR3, the DNA is TGCGCCAGCAGCCACGTACTTTCGAACACCGGGGAGCTGTTTTTT.

This chain joins TRBV19 and TRBJ2-5; D possibly corresponds to TRBD2 (7 bases). V was trimmed by 4 bases and J by 4 bases, leaving 16 bases between them. Germline assignment: CDR1 LNHDA and CDR2 SQIVND (reference sequence). CDR3 size: 15 residues. CDR3 sequence: CASSTGRGAAETQYF. The CDR3 bases are TGTGCCAGTAGTACGGGACGGGGGGCGGCAGAGACCCAGTACTTC.

V and J are TRBV13 and TRBJ2-1, with 14 nucleotides matching TRBD2. This CDR3 is built from 17 residues. V shed 0 bases, J shed 8 bases, and the junction held 6 bases outside the gene matches. Germline V gives CDR1 PRHDT, CDR2 FYEKMQ (reference sequence). Here the CDR3 reads CASSLGATSGRAYEQFF. As DNA, the CDR3 is TGTGCCAGCAGCTTAGGGGCGACTAGCGGGAGGGCCTATGAGCAGTTCTTC.